Listed below are T cell receptor beta chains from one sample, sequenced in a study of CD8 T cells in Susac syndrome. TCRdb independently ran MiXCR on the immunoSEQ multiplex PCR reads; one entry per CDR3 protein. This sample has around 200,000 distinct CDR3 sequences, with roughly 94% found just once. Material for sequencing was CD4+ T cells from PBMCs. These receptors were obtained from a human donor in good health. The CDR3 runs from the conserved cysteine through the conserved F or W. D genes are given only for firm matches. Clone size, where shown, is once, few, many, or a class for clones that have expanded.

V gene: TRBV12-3/TRBV12-4; clone size: -; J gene: TRBJ2-3; D gene: -; CDR3 DNA: TGTGCCGGGGGGCTAGTCCCAGATACGCAGTATTTT; CDR3 protein: CAGGLVPDTQYF
V gene: TRBV20-1; clone size: -; J gene: TRBJ2-5; D gene: TRBD2; CDR3 DNA: TGCAGTGCTAGAGAAGCGGGAGCTGAAGAGACCCAGTACTTC; CDR3 protein: CSAREAGAEETQYF
V gene: TRBV20-1; clone size: -; J gene: TRBJ2-7; D gene: TRBD2; CDR3 DNA: TGCAGTGCTAGGGTTCGGCGGGGGTGGTTCGAGCAGTACTTC; CDR3 protein: CSARVRRGWFEQYF
V gene: TRBV3-1; clone size: -; J gene: TRBJ1-6; D gene: -; CDR3 DNA: TGTGCCAGCAGCCCCAGGGGACCCTCCTATAATTCACCCCTCCACTTT; CDR3 protein: CASSPRGPSYNSPLHF
V gene: TRBV12-3/TRBV12-4; clone size: -; J gene: TRBJ1-1; D gene: -; CDR3 DNA: TGTGCCAGCAGCTCCAGTTCGGGGAACACTGAAGCTTTCTTT; CDR3 protein: CASSSSSGNTEAFF
V gene: TRBV5-4; clone size: -; J gene: TRBJ2-5; D gene: -; CDR3 DNA: TGTGCCAGCAGCTACAGCAGCGATGAAGAGACCCAGTACTTC; CDR3 protein: CASSYSSDEETQYF
V gene: TRBV19; clone size: -; J gene: TRBJ1-1; D gene: -; CDR3 DNA: TGTGCCAGTTGTAGGACGGTTAGTGACACTGAAGCTTTCTTT; CDR3 protein: CASCRTVSDTEAFF
V gene: TRBV29-1; clone size: -; J gene: TRBJ1-2; D gene: -; CDR3 DNA: TGCAGCGTTGATTCGCAGAGCTATGGCTACACCTTC; CDR3 protein: CSVDSQSYGYTF
V gene: TRBV6-2/TRBV6-3; clone size: -; J gene: TRBJ1-1; D gene: -; CDR3 DNA: TGTGCCAGCAGCTTAGGGTGGACAGCGATTGAAGCTTTCTTT; CDR3 protein: CASSLGWTAIEAFF
V gene: TRBV5-1; clone size: -; J gene: TRBJ1-2; D gene: -; CDR3 DNA: TGCGCCAGCAGCTTGGTTCCCAGTCTTAACTATGGCTACACCTTC; CDR3 protein: CASSLVPSLNYGYTF
V gene: TRBV20-1; clone size: -; J gene: TRBJ1-2; D gene: -; CDR3 DNA: TGCAGTGCTAGTTCGGGACGGATCTATGGCTACACCTTC; CDR3 protein: CSASSGRIYGYTF
V gene: TRBV18; clone size: -; J gene: TRBJ2-5; D gene: TRBD2; CDR3 DNA: TGTGCCAGCTCACTCACCGGGACTAGGCCCTTCTTGGAGACCCAGTACTTC; CDR3 protein: CASSLTGTRPFLETQYF
V gene: TRBV5-1; clone size: -; J gene: TRBJ2-5; D gene: -; CDR3 DNA: TGCGCCAGCAGCCCCCATCCTGCCAGGGAGGAGACCCAGTACTTC; CDR3 protein: CASSPHPAREETQYF
V gene: TRBV7-9; clone size: once; J gene: TRBJ1-4; D gene: -; CDR3 DNA: TGTGCCAGCAGAAATGTGGGTGAAAAACTGTTTTTT; CDR3 protein: CASRNVGEKLFF
V gene: TRBV29-1; clone size: -; J gene: TRBJ2-5; D gene: -; CDR3 DNA: TGCAGCGTTGAAGGGAAAGCCGGAGAAGAGACCCAGTACTTC; CDR3 protein: CSVEGKAGEETQYF
V gene: TRBV9; clone size: -; J gene: TRBJ1-1; D gene: TRBD1; CDR3 DNA: TGTGCCAGCAGCGCGGGGAGGGGACAGGTTTATTCAGCTTTCTTT; CDR3 protein: CASSAGRGQVYSAFF